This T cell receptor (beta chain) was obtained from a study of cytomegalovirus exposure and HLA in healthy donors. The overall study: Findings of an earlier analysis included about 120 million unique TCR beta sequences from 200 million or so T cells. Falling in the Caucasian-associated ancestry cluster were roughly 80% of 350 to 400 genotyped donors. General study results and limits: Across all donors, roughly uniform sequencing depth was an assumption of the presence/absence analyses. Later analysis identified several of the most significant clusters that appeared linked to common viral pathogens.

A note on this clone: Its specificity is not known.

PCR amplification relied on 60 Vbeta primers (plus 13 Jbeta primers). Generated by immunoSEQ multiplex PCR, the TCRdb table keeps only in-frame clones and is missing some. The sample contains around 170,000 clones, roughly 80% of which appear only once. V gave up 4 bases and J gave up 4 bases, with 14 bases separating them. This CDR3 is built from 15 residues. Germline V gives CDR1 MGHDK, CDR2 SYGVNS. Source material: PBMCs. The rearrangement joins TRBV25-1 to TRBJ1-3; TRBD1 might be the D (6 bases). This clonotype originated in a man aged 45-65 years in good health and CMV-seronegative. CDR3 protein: CASSALQGTGNTIYF. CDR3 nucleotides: TGTGCCAGCAGTGCATTACAGGGTACAGGAAACACCATATATTTT.